This is a list of T cell receptor beta chains from one sample in a study of Graves' ophthalmopathy and Graves' hyperthyroidism. MiXCR, applied by TCRdb to the multiplex PCR reads, yields one record per CDR3 protein. The sample lists some 390,000 distinct CDR3 sequences, around 18% occurring once. Sequences were obtained from peripheral blood. These TCRs come from a young woman with Graves' ophthalmopathy. Each CDR3 is given with its conserved first and last residue. D genes are given only for firm matches. Rows give clone size only sometimes, using once, few, many, or a class for an expanded clone.

j_call | d_call | v_call | clone_size | cdr3_aa | cdr3_nt
TRBJ1-2 | - | TRBV19 | many | CASKVGSSHGYTF | TGTGCCAGTAAGGTAGGATCCTCCCATGGCTACACCTTC
TRBJ1-1 | - | TRBV11-2 | many | CASSSISEAFF | TGTGCCAGCAGCTCGATATCTGAAGCTTTCTTT
TRBJ1-6 | TRBD1 | TRBV6-1 | - | CASSEALSGTGDSPLHF | TGTGCCAGCAGTGAAGCGCTGTCCGGGACAGGGGATTCACCCCTCCACTTT
TRBJ1-5 | TRBD1 | TRBV19 | many | CASSTAPTGWGRGNQPQHF | TGTGCCAGTAGTACCGCCCCGACAGGGTGGGGTAGGGGCAATCAGCCCCAGCATTTT
TRBJ1-6 | TRBD1 | TRBV6-1 | many | CASSGGQYNSPLHF | TGTGCCAGCAGCGGGGGACAGTATAATTCACCCCTCCACTTT
TRBJ2-7 | - | TRBV11-2 | - | CASSLRPNFGYEQYF | TGTGCCAGCAGCCTCAGACCGAATTTTGGCTACGAGCAGTACTTC
TRBJ2-5 | - | TRBV7-3 | many | CASSVTPRETQYF | TGTGCCAGCAGCGTCACCCCCAGGGAGACCCAGTACTTC
TRBJ1-3 | - | TRBV6-1 | many | CASSQQGFRNTIYF | TGTGCCAGCAGTCAACAGGGATTTCGTAACACCATATATTTT
TRBJ2-5 | - | TRBV28 | many | CASRSSGLQETQYF | TGTGCCAGCAGGTCATCCGGGCTCCAAGAGACCCAGTACTTC
TRBJ1-5 | - | TRBV6-5 | many | CASSYLGSNQPQHF | TGTGCCAGCAGTTACTTGGGTAGCAATCAGCCCCAGCATTTT
TRBJ2-7 | - | TRBV18 | many | CASSVSDPYEQYF | TGTGCCAGCTCAGTTAGTGACCCCTACGAGCAGTACTTC
TRBJ1-2 | - | TRBV2 | many | CASSDRDTF | TGTGCCAGCAGTGACAGGGACACCTTC
TRBJ1-1 | TRBD1 | TRBV5-1 | many | CASSFTGGNTEAFF | TGCGCCAGCAGCTTTACAGGGGGGAACACTGAAGCTTTCTTT
TRBJ1-5 | - | TRBV7-9 | - | CAIGTDNQPQHF | TGTGCCATAGGGACGGACAATCAGCCCCAGCATTTT